This TCR beta chain was sequenced during a study of T-cell reconstitution after alpha-beta-depleted transplantation in children. Using unique molecular identifiers, the investigators prepared the TCRbeta library. TCRdb reprocessed the PCR reads via MiXCR and lists one record per CDR3 protein. The repertoire includes more than 450,000 distinct CDR3 sequences, approximately 16% of them detected once, and less than 4% sits in the top ten. CDR1 and CDR2 from the germline V gene are MNHEY and SMNVEV (reference sequence). The CDR3 totals 16 residues. Deletions cut 6 bases from V and 5 bases from J, with 20 bases between.

The chain recombines TRBV27 with TRBJ2-1; D possibly corresponds to TRBD2 (5 bases). The source material was PBMCs from the stem cell graft donor, sampled from the stem cell graft. This clonotype originated in a human donor who donated a stem cell graft to a child with acute lymphoblastic leukemia. CDR3 nucleotide sequence: TGTGCCAGCAGAGCCTACGGGGTTTCGGTAGACAATGAGCAGTTCTTC. Protein sequence: CASRAYGVSVDNEQFF.